The 29 T cell receptor beta chains below all came from one sample that was sequenced in a study of blood T cell repertoires in COVID-19 (dated by TCRdb to 2020 to 2022). The method was the immunoSEQ multiplex PCR assay. TCRdb mirrors the immuneACCESS table, restricted to in-frame sequences. Some clones are absent from its copies; in checked studies, under half trace to an unresolved V gene, and the reason for the others is unknown. This sample comprises around 200,000 clones, roughly 84% of them detected only once. The top ten constitute less than 3% of the sample. Sample: peripheral blood. The receptor source for this set is a human donor with acute or convalescent COVID-19. The donor label of this sample is uncertain.

Only a few counts were recorded for this clone. The chain has TRBV19 and TRBJ1-6; weak D call: TRBD1 (6 bases). V lost 6 bases, J lost 0 bases, and 6 bases lay in between. This CDR3 region has 14 residues. Germline loops: CDR1 LNHDA, CDR2 SQIVND (reference sequence). Written as DNA, the CDR3 is TGTGCCAGTAGCAGGGGCTCCTATAATTCACCCCTCCACTTT. Its protein product is CASSRGSYNSPLHF.

This chain links TRBV28 with TRBJ1-3; TRBD1 is a possible D gene (6 bases). Trimming left V 4 bases short and J 2 bases short, with 9 bases between. The CDR3 has 14 residues. Per germline, CDR1 MDHEN and CDR2 SYDVKM. This CDR3 reads CASSSRQAGNTIYF. Written as DNA, the CDR3 is TGTGCCAGCAGTTCCCGACAGGCTGGAAACACCATATATTTT.

This clone was seen only once. The chain links TRBV7-9 to TRBJ1-6; D gene uncertain. Germline values: CDR1 SEHNR, CDR2 FQNEAQ (reference sequence). The CDR3 covers 16 residues. The V gene lost 4 bases and the J gene lost 0 bases, with 10 bases spanning the gap. CDR3 region: CASSSAPSSYNSPLHF. The CDR3 bases are TGTGCCAGCAGCTCGGCTCCTAGCTCCTATAATTCACCCCTCCACTTT.

This clone showed up just once. The V gene is TRBV2, the J gene TRBJ1-5; 8 bases align to TRBD1. Germline V gene data show CDR1 as SNHLY and CDR2 as FYNNEI. Trimming took 4 bases from V and 6 from J; bases not matched to a gene: 5. The length of the CDR3 is 14 residues. CDR3 protein: CASSGQGAGQPQHF. The DNA for the CDR3 is TGTGCCAGCAGTGGGCAGGGGGCTGGTCAGCCCCAGCATTTT. Filled out from reference TRBV2 and TRBJ1-5, the complete variable domain reads EPEVTQTPSHQVTQMGQEVILRCVPISNHLYFYWYRQILGQKVEFLVSFYNNEISEKSEIFDDQFSVERPDGSNFTLKIRSTKLEDSAMYFCASSGQGAGQPQHFGDGTRLSIL.

Here the CDR3 reads CASSPSGGAFTGELFF. Here the CDR3 DNA reads TGTGCCAGCAGCCCTAGCGGGGGGGCATTCACCGGGGAGCTGTTTTTT. V usage is TRBV9 and J usage is TRBJ2-2; 12 positions match TRBD2. CDR3 length: 16 residues. With 4 bases clipped from V and 4 bases from J, the junction kept 5 bases outside the gene matches. Germline-derived CDR1 and CDR2 are SGDLS and YYNGEE.

This sequence joins TRBV6-5 and TRBJ2-1; 8 positions match TRBD2. Trimming at V came to 5 bases and at J to 4 bases, leaving 7 bases not matched to a gene. Germline values: CDR1 MNHEY, CDR2 SVGAGI. The CDR3 consists of 15 residues. CDR3 loop: CASSRSGGLYNEQFF. The CDR3 DNA follows: TGTGCCAGCAGTCGGAGCGGGGGCCTTTACAATGAGCAGTTCTTC.

The chain employs TRBV6-5 and TRBJ2-5, with 9 positions matching TRBD1. Germline V gene sequence: CDR1 MNHEY, CDR2 SVGAGI. V shed 0 bases, J shed 4 bases, and the junction held 3 bases outside the gene matches. The CDR3 has 15 residues. The CDR3 spells CASSYSGQGGETQYF. Here the CDR3 DNA reads TGTGCCAGCAGTTACTCGGGACAGGGCGGAGAGACCCAGTACTTC.

This rearrangement joins TRBV5-5 to TRBJ1-5; 9 positions agree with TRBD1. The V gene end was trimmed by 4 bases and the J gene end by 0 bases; junction bases not matched to a gene: 2. Germline V gene sequence: CDR1 SGHKS, CDR2 YYEKEE (reference sequence). The CDR3 is 15 amino acids. This chain's CDR3 is CASSLGQGSNQPQHF. The CDR3 region has the DNA TGTGCCAGCAGCCTGGGACAGGGTAGCAATCAGCCCCAGCATTTT.

V gene TRBV9 combines with J gene TRBJ2-1; 8 positions match TRBD1. Germline V gives CDR1 SGDLS, CDR2 YYNGEE. The ends lost 4 bases at V and 8 bases at J; junction bases unmatched: 11. CDR3 length equals 15 residues. The CDR3 protein is CASSPRQGQSDEQFF. The DNA for the CDR3 is TGTGCCAGCAGCCCACGACAGGGGCAGTCCGATGAGCAGTTCTTC.

The chain couples TRBV10-1 to TRBJ1-1; D call uncertain. Germline CDR1 is WNHNN and CDR2 is SYGVQD (reference sequence). Trimming took 4 bases from V and 1 from J, leaving 22 bases between them. The CDR3 consists of 18 residues. CDR3 nucleotide sequence: TGCGCCAGCAGTGTAGTGGATACAAGAGGGAAATGGAACACTGAAGCTTTCTTT. It yields the protein CASSVVDTRGKWNTEAFF.

The chain joins TRBV5-1 to TRBJ1-6; the match to TRBD1 covers 9 bases. CDR3 length: 15 residues. CDR1 SGHRS and CDR2 YFSETQ come from the germline V gene. V lost 4 bases, J lost 9 bases, and 8 bases stayed unmatched. The CDR3 bases are TGCGCCAGCAGCCCAGAGGGACAGGGAAGTTCACCCCTCCACTTT. Protein: CASSPEGQGSSPLHF.

The chain uses TRBV12-5 and TRBJ2-3; a possible D gene is TRBD2 (5 bases). The V end was cut by 6 bases, the J end by 6 bases, with 10 bases between. The germline gives CDR1 LGHNT, CDR2 FRNRAP. This CDR3 has 12 amino acids. CDR3 nucleotides: TGTGCTAGTGGGGACTCCGTGGATACGCAGTATTTT. Translated, it gives CASGDSVDTQYF.

V is TRBV18 and J is TRBJ2-5; 8 bases fit TRBD2. This CDR3 has 15 residues. The V gene end was trimmed by 1 base and the J gene end by 1 base; junction bases not matched to a gene: 2. Germline values: CDR1 KGHSH, CDR2 LQKENI. CDR3 residues: CASSPRGLAQETQYF. As DNA, the CDR3 is TGTGCCAGCTCACCACGAGGACTAGCCCAAGAGACCCAGTACTTC.

The V call is TRBV2, the J call TRBJ1-2; D may be TRBD1 (6 bases). V was shortened by 2 bases and J by 4 bases, with 14 bases between the two germline ends. Germline loops: CDR1 SNHLY, CDR2 FYNNEI. The CDR3 loop spans 15 amino acids. CDR3 in amino acids: CASSELGQQTYGYTF. CDR3 sequence (DNA): TGTGCCAGCAGTGAATTGGGACAACAAACCTATGGCTACACCTTC.

The CDR3 DNA reads as TGCGCCAGCAGCCAAGATTGGCACCCAACTAATGAAAAACTGTTTTTT. Residues: CASSQDWHPTNEKLFF. The V call is TRBV4-1, the J call TRBJ1-4; D is ambiguous. This CDR3 has 16 amino acids. The V gene lost 0 bases and the J gene lost 0 bases, with 8 bases spanning the gap. Germline V CDR1 and CDR2: MGHRA, YSYEKL.

In its sample, this clone was seen a few times. This CDR3 is CASSLGGAAAYEKLFF. For the CDR3, the DNA is TGTGCCAGCAGCTTGGGCGGGGCGGCCGCCTATGAAAAACTGTTTTTT. The chain is built from TRBV5-4 and TRBJ1-4, with a weak D call TRBD1 (5 bases). Between the trimmed V and J ends, which lost 0 bases and 6 bases, there was a span of 15 bases. Germline V gene sequence: CDR1 SGHNT, CDR2 YYREEE (reference sequence). This CDR3 contains 16 residues.

The J gene is TRBJ1-4, the V gene TRBV9; the match to TRBD1 covers 10 bases. The CDR3 sequence is 15 residues long. In germline, CDR1 is SGDLS, CDR2 YYNGEE. The V gene end was trimmed by 4 bases and the J gene end by 8 bases; junction bases not matched to a gene: 8. CDR3 loop: CASSLDRGLGEKLFF. The CDR3 DNA reads as TGTGCCAGCAGCCTTGACAGGGGGCTAGGGGAAAAACTGTTTTTT.

This chain uses TRBV10-1 with TRBJ1-1, with 10 bases fitting TRBD1. The germline CDR1 and CDR2 sequences are WNHNN and SYGVQD (reference sequence). V lost 6 bases, J lost 5 bases, and 0 bases stayed unmatched. The CDR3 spans 12 residues. CDR3: CASRGQGTEAFF. The CDR3 coding sequence is TGCGCCAGCAGGGGACAGGGGACTGAAGCTTTCTTT.

This clone was seen a handful of times. The rearrangement links TRBV23-1 to TRBJ2-3, with 8 bases identical to TRBD2. TRBV23-1 is labeled an ORF, and its function is uncertain. V shed 4 bases and J 4 bases; nucleotides not matched to a gene: 10. This CDR3 region has 16 residues. CDR3 nucleotides: TGCGCCAGCAGTCCATTGGGACTAGTAGAGCCAGATACGCAGTATTTT. Residues: CASSPLGLVEPDTQYF.

V usage is TRBV12-3 or TRBV12-4 and J usage is TRBJ2-1; 9 bases fit TRBD2. The CDR3 runs 13 residues. V trimming: 6 bases; J trimming: 6 bases; junction bases outside the gene matches: 3. CDR3 DNA sequence: TGTGCCAGCAGGATAGCGGGGGCCAATGAGCAGTTCTTC. Its protein is CASRIAGANEQFF.

This chain links TRBV28 with TRBJ1-1; D perhaps matches TRBD1 (5 bases). Germline V gene lookup returns CDR1 MDHEN and CDR2 SYDVKM. Trimming stripped 6 bases from V and 6 bases from J, with 17 bases between. The CDR3 runs to 14 residues. The CDR3 region is CASSPPRGRAEAFF. The CDR3 bases are TGTGCCAGCAGCCCCCCAAGGGGCAGGGCTGAAGCTTTCTTT.

As concerns this clone: Mismatch with germline at one junction end may stem from a read error. This chain connects TRBV25-1 to TRBJ2-7; a possible D gene is TRBD2 (5 bases). CDR3 size: 14 residues. Germline CDR1 reads MGHDK; CDR2 reads SYGVNS. CDR3 nucleotide sequence: TGTGCCAGCACCCAGGAGGAGACGGTTCACCCTTCGGACTTC. This sequence encodes CASTQEETVHPSDF.

The V gene is TRBV5-1, the J gene TRBJ1-1, with 9 bases matching TRBD1. There are 15 residues in the CDR3. Trimming at V came to 4 bases and at J to 2 bases, leaving 6 bases not matched to a gene. Germline V lookup: CDR1 SGHRS, CDR2 YFSETQ. DNA of the CDR3: TGCGCCAGCAGCGTACAGGGGGCAGACAACACTGAAGCTTTCTTT. Amino acids: CASSVQGADNTEAFF.

V and J are TRBV11-2 and TRBJ2-7; the D is unclear. The V end was cut by 3 bases, the J end by 3 bases, with 12 bases between. This CDR3 has 14 residues. Germline V CDR1 and CDR2: SGHAT, FQNNGV. CDR3: CASSLNRVRYEQYF. CDR3 DNA: TGTGCCAGCAGCTTGAACAGAGTACGCTACGAGCAGTACTTC.

This sequence joins TRBV7-3 and TRBJ2-7; 10 bases agree with TRBD2. The germline CDR1 and CDR2 sequences are SGHTA and FQGTGA. The CDR3 loop spans 15 amino acids. Unmatched junction bases numbered 7, after V lost 5 bases and J lost 3 bases. In nucleotides, the CDR3 is TGTGCCAGCAGCCTGGGGCTAGCGGGAGTCTACGAGCAGTACTTC. Protein sequence: CASSLGLAGVYEQYF. The variable domain in full, with the rest retrieved from reference TRBV7-3 and TRBJ2-7, is GAGVSQTPSNKVTEKGKYVELRCDPISGHTALYWYRQSLGQGPEFLIYFQGTGAADDSGLPNDRFFAVRPEGSVSTLKIQRTERGDSAVYLCASSLGLAGVYEQYFGPGTRLTVT.

The V call is TRBV28, the J call TRBJ1-6; a weak D match, TRBD1 (5 bases). The V and J ends lost 7 bases and 0 bases respectively, with 16 bases between them. The CDR3 spans 17 residues. The germline V gene encodes CDR1 MDHEN and CDR2 SYDVKM. The CDR3 loop reads CASTSWGRGSYNSPLHF. CDR3 bases: TGTGCCAGCACCTCTTGGGGAAGGGGCTCCTATAATTCACCCCTCCACTTT.

The chain employs TRBV27 and TRBJ1-6; 7 bases line up with TRBD1. There are 15 residues in the CDR3. J was trimmed by 10 bases and V by 2 bases; bases with no gene match: 8. Germline lookup yields CDR1 MNHEY and CDR2 SMNVEV (reference sequence). The CDR3 nucleotides are TGTGCCAGCAGTTTAGGGGACAGTGAAGGGTCACCCCTCCACTTT. It encodes CASSLGDSEGSPLHF.

The gene calls are TRBV19 and TRBJ2-7, with TRBD2 as a possible D gene (6 bases). Trimming shortened V by 5 bases and J by 5 bases, and 22 bases separated the two germline ends. The CDR3 is 16 amino acids. Germline V gene lookup returns CDR1 LNHDA and CDR2 SQIVND (reference sequence). CDR3 sequence reads: CASSLNRDFPRNEQYF. CDR3 nucleotides: TGTGCCAGTAGTCTCAACCGGGACTTCCCTCGGAACGAGCAGTACTTC.

The gene calls are TRBV30 and TRBJ2-7; unclear D gene. V shed 0 bases and J shed 2 bases, with 8 bases lying between them. CDR1 is GTSNPN and CDR2 is SVGIG in the germline V gene (reference sequence). The CDR3 extends over 13 amino acids. The DNA for the CDR3 is TGTGCCTGGAGTGTATTGGAGCCCTACGAGCAGTACTTC. Its translation: CAWSVLEPYEQYF.